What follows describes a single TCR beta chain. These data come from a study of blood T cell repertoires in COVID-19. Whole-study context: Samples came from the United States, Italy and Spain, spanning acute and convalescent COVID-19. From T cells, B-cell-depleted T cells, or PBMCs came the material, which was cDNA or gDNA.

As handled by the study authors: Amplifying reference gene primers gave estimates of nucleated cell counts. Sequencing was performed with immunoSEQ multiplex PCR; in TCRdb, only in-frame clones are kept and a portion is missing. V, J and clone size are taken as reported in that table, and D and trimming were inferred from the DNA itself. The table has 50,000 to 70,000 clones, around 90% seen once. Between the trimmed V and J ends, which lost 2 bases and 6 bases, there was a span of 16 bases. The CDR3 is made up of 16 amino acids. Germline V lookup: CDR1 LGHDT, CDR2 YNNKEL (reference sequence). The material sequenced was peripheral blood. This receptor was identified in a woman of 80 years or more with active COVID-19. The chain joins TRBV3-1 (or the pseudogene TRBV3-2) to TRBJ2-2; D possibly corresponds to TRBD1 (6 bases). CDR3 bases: TGTGCCAGCAGCCAACCCGAAAGCGAGGGGGCCGGGGAGCTGTTTTTT. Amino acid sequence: CASSQPESEGAGELFF.